The T cell receptor beta chain described here comes from a study of T cells in Graves' hyperthyroidism and ophthalmopathy. Notes on the study in general: The model anticipated ophthalmopathy a median about six months pre-onset. Blood held most thyroid clonotypes expanded above 0.001 frequency.

The CDR3 sequence is 14 residues long. Germline values: CDR1 MNHEY, CDR2 SVGEGT. The V gene lost 6 bases and the J gene lost 7 bases, with 19 bases spanning the gap. This clonotype was seen repeatedly, ten times or more. The antigen is unknown. Patients were excluded because of uncontrolled infection, other autoimmune disease, pregnancy or lactation. TCR beta CDR3 region amplification was performed from RNA transcripts. RT-PCR in the first round (using the HTBI primer set) targeted the TCR CDR3. TCRdb reanalysed the multiplex PCR reads using MiXCR and keeps one entry per CDR3 protein. The sample carries roughly 300,000 distinct CDR3 sequences, 20% to 25% recorded once.

The sequenced material came from blood. The J gene is TRBJ2-7, the V gene TRBV6-2 or TRBV6-3; D tentatively reads TRBD1 or TRBD2 (5 bases each). This clonotype originated in a man aged 40-49 years with Graves' hyperthyroidism that later progressed to Graves' ophthalmopathy. The CDR3 is CASSHRDLYLEQYF. The DNA for the CDR3 is TGTGCCAGCAGCCACCGGGACCTCTACCTGGAGCAGTACTTC.